These T cell receptor beta chains were read from a single sample in a study of cytomegalovirus exposure and HLA in healthy donors. Assay used: immunoSEQ multiplex PCR; TCRdb lists only in-frame clones, some missing. The repertoire holds more than 110,000 clones, with 65% to 90% as singletons. Sequencing was performed on PBMCs. The receptor set was obtained from a female donor in good health and CMV-seronegative. The CDR3 runs from the conserved cysteine through the conserved F or W. D genes are given only for firm matches. Size tells how often a clone was seen (once, few, many) or the class of an expanded clone, and some rows leave it out.

cdr3_length clone_size j_call d_call v_call cdr3_aa cdr3_nt
16 - TRBJ2-7 TRBD2 TRBV6-5 CASSYLTSGKPYEQYF TGTGCCAGCAGTTATTTGACTAGCGGAAAGCCCTACGAGCAGTACTTC
14 - TRBJ1-1 - TRBV5-1 CASSLVGAFGGAFF TGCGCCAGCAGCTTGGTGGGGGCCTTTGGCGGAGCTTTCTTT
11 once TRBJ1-1 - TRBV29-1 CSVPVNTEAFF TGCAGCGTCCCCGTGAACACTGAAGCTTTCTTT
13 - TRBJ2-7 - TRBV27 CASSPLGDYEQYF TGTGCCAGCAGTCCGCTAGGGGATTACGAGCAGTACTTC
15 - TRBJ2-7 TRBD2 TRBV6-1 CASSEGLARSYEQYF TGTGCCAGCAGTGAAGGACTAGCGCGCTCCTACGAGCAGTACTTC
12 few TRBJ1-5 - TRBV2 CASSDEVQPQHF TGTGCCAGCAGTGATGAGGTTCAGCCCCAGCATTTT
19 - TRBJ2-6 TRBD1 TRBV7-3 CASSPQGTALSSGANVLTF TGTGCCAGCAGCCCCCAGGGGACAGCCCTCTCCTCTGGGGCCAACGTCCTGACTTTC
15 - TRBJ2-7 TRBD1 TRBV2 CASSEEQGLFYEQYF TGTGCCAGCAGTGAAGAACAGGGGCTTTTCTACGAGCAGTACTTC
20 once TRBJ2-7 TRBD1 TRBV28 CASSLPRTGIRVGGSYEQYF TGTGCCAGCAGTTTACCCCGGACAGGGATACGAGTGGGAGGTTCCTACGAGCAGTACTTC
15 few TRBJ1-1 - TRBV5-1 CASSLEVGEGTEAFF TGCGCCAGCAGCTTGGAGGTGGGGGAGGGGACTGAAGCTTTCTTT
17 - TRBJ2-7 - TRBV28 CASSSYEKGESSYEQYF TGTGCCAGCAGTTCCTATGAAAAGGGGGAGAGCTCCTACGAGCAGTACTTC
13 - TRBJ1-2 - TRBV30 CAWSVPGAKRYTF TGTGCCTGGAGTGTACCAGGTGCAAAGCGCTACACCTTC